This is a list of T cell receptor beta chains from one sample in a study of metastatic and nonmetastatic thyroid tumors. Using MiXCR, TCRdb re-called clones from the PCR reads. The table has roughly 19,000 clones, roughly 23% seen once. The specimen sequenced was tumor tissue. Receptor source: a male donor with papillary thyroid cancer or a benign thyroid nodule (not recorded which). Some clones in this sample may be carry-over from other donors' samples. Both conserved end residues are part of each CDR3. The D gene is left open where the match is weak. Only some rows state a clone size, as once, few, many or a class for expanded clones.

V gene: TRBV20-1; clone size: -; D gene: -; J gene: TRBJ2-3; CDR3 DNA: TGCAGTGCTAGTAGATCAGATACGCAGTATTTT; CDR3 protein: CSASRSDTQYF
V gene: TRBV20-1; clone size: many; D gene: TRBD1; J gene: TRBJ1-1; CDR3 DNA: TGCAGTGCCGTAAAGGGACAGGGAGGAACTGAAGCTTTCTTT; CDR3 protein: CSAVKGQGGTEAFF
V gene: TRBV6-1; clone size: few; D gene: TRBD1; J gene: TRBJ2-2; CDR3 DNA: TGTGCCAGCAGTGTAGGGGGCGACACCGGGGAGCTGTTTTTT; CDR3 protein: CASSVGGDTGELFF
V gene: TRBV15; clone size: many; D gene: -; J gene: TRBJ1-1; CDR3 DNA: TGTGCCACCAGCAGAGAGGGGCCGAACACTGAAGCTTTCTTT; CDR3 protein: CATSREGPNTEAFF
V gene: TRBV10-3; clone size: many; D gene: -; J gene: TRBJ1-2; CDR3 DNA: TGTGCCATCAGTGGACAGGTCAACTATGGCTACACCTTC; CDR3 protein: CAISGQVNYGYTF
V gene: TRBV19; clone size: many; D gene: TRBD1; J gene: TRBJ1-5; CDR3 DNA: TGTGCCAGTAGTATTGGGGGTGGACAGGGGAGTCAGCCCCAGCATTTT; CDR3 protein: CASSIGGGQGSQPQHF
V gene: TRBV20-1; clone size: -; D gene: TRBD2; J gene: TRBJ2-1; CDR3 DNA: TGCAGTGCTAGAGATATTAGCGGGAGGCCCAGAGGTAATGAGCAGTTCTTC; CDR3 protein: CSARDISGRPRGNEQFF
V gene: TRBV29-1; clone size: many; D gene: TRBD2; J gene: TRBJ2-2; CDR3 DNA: TGCAGCGTTCCCGGGGGGACCGGGGAGCTGTTTTTT; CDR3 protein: CSVPGGTGELFF
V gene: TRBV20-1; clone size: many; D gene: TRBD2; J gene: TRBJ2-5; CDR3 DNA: TGCAGTGCTACTAGACTAGCGGGACTGTGGGGAGAGACCCAGTACTTC; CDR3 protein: CSATRLAGLWGETQYF
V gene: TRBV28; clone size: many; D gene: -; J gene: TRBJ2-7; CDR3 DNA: TGTGCCAGCAATAAGGCCGGGGTTTCGTCCTACGAGCAGTACTTC; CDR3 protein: CASNKAGVSSYEQYF
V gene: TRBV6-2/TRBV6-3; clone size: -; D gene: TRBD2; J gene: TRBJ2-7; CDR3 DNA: TGTGCCAGCAGTGGCTCCGGGACTAGCGGGAGCTACGAGCAGTACTTC; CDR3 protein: CASSGSGTSGSYEQYF
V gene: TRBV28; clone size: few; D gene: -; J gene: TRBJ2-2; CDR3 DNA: TGTGCCAGCAATTTAGGATTCCTTGTACAAAGGTGGAACACCGGGGAGCTGTTTTTT; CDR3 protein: CASNLGFLVQRWNTGELFF
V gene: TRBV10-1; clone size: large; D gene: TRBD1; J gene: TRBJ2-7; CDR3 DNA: TGCGCCAGCAGTGCAGGGACAGGCTCCGAGCAGTACTTC; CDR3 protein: CASSAGTGSEQYF
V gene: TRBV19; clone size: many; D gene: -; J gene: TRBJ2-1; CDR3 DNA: TGTGCCACCTCCGGGACACCGTACAATGAGCAGTTCTTC; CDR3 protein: CATSGTPYNEQFF
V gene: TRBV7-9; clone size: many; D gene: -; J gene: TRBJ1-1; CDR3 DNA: TGTGCCAGCAGCCCGGGGACATTGTGGGCGGCTTTCTTT; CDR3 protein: CASSPGTLWAAFF
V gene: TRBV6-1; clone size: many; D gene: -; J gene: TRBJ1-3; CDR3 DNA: TGTGCCAGCAGTGACGTGTCGGCCGTTTTAAACACCATATATTTT; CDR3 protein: CASSDVSAVLNTIYF
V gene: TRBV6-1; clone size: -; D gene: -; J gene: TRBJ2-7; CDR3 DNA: TGTGCCAGCTCGCGCAGGGAGTACGAGCAGTACTTC; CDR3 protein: CASSRREYEQYF
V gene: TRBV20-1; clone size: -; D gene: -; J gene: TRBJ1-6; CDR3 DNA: TGCAGTGCTAGTCCCCCAGGGAACGGTAATTCACCCCTCCACTTT; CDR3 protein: CSASPPGNGNSPLHF